This is a list of T cell receptor beta chains from one sample in a study of T cell therapy after organ transplantation. Produced via immunoSEQ multiplex PCR; TCRdb's table is partial and in-frame only. The table has tens of thousands of clones, roughly 84% seen once; the top ten hold about 35%. These receptors have no known antigen. The specimen comprised CD8+ T cells from blood, sampled after autologous CMV-specific T cell therapy. These receptors were taken from a human patient who had received a solid organ transplant and had CMV disease. A subset of T cells may come from the graft donor. The CDR3 runs from the conserved cysteine through the conserved F or W. Each record gives: clone size, V gene, D gene, J gene, CDR3 DNA, CDR3 protein. A D gene is named only where the DNA matches it firmly. Size tells how often a clone was seen (once, few, many) or the class of an expanded clone, and some rows leave it out.

clone size: NA
V gene: TRBV27
D gene: NA
J gene: TRBJ2-7
CDR3 DNA: TGTGCCAGCAGTTACATCCCCGGCCACGAGCAGTACTTC
CDR3 protein: CASSYIPGHEQYF

clone size: once
V gene: TRBV7-9
D gene: NA
J gene: TRBJ2-7
CDR3 DNA: TGTGCCAGCAGCTTAAGGCCAGCGGACGACTACGAGCAGTACTTC
CDR3 protein: CASSLRPADDYEQYF

clone size: NA
V gene: TRBV19
D gene: NA
J gene: TRBJ1-1
CDR3 DNA: TGTGCCAGTAGTAGGACTAGGGGCAGGGCGAACACTGAAGCTTTCTTT
CDR3 protein: CASSRTRGRANTEAFF

clone size: NA
V gene: TRBV7-3
D gene: NA
J gene: TRBJ2-1
CDR3 DNA: TGTGCCAGCAGCCTAACTAGCATCTCCTACAATGAGCAGTTCTTC
CDR3 protein: CASSLTSISYNEQFF

clone size: once
V gene: TRBV4-3
D gene: NA
J gene: TRBJ2-2
CDR3 DNA: TGCGCCAGCAGCCGTCTACCGGTGGGGAGCACCGGGGAGCTGTTTTTT
CDR3 protein: CASSRLPVGSTGELFF

clone size: NA
V gene: TRBV5-6
D gene: TRBD1
J gene: TRBJ2-7
CDR3 DNA: TGTGCCAGCAGCCTGATGGGACAGGGCCACGAGCAGTACTTC
CDR3 protein: CASSLMGQGHEQYF

clone size: NA
V gene: TRBV6-5
D gene: NA
J gene: TRBJ2-7
CDR3 DNA: TGTGCCAGCAGCCCGGCAGGACCTGATGAGCAGTACTTC
CDR3 protein: CASSPAGPDEQYF

clone size: NA
V gene: TRBV9
D gene: NA
J gene: TRBJ2-1
CDR3 DNA: TGTGCCAGCAGCGACCCCGCAGGGGGGGGGCCTCAATACAATGAGCAGTTCTTC
CDR3 protein: CASSDPAGGGPQYNEQFF

clone size: NA
V gene: TRBV28
D gene: NA
J gene: TRBJ2-7
CDR3 DNA: TGTGCCAGCAGCTACGACTACGAGCAGTACTTC
CDR3 protein: CASSYDYEQYF

clone size: NA
V gene: TRBV5-1
D gene: TRBD1
J gene: TRBJ2-5
CDR3 DNA: TGCGCCAGCAGCGACCGGATGACAGGGATATATGAGACCCAGTACTTC
CDR3 protein: CASSDRMTGIYETQYF

clone size: NA
V gene: TRBV19
D gene: NA
J gene: TRBJ2-7
CDR3 DNA: TGTGCCAGTAGTATGGGGCTCGAGGTCGAGCAGTACTTC
CDR3 protein: CASSMGLEVEQYF

clone size: medium-sized
V gene: TRBV15
D gene: TRBD1
J gene: TRBJ1-5
CDR3 DNA: TGTGCCACCAGCAGAGATACAGGGGGGAAGTATCAGCCCCAGCATTTT
CDR3 protein: CATSRDTGGKYQPQHF

clone size: NA
V gene: TRBV29-1
D gene: NA
J gene: TRBJ2-7
CDR3 DNA: TGCAGCGTTGTGACAGTATACGAGCAGTACTTC
CDR3 protein: CSVVTVYEQYF

clone size: NA
V gene: TRBV6-1
D gene: TRBD1
J gene: TRBJ1-6
CDR3 DNA: TGTGCCAGCAGTGAAGGGACAGGGCGTTTCAGTTCACCCCTCCACTTT
CDR3 protein: CASSEGTGRFSSPLHF

clone size: NA
V gene: TRBV19
D gene: NA
J gene: TRBJ2-4
CDR3 DNA: TGTGCCAGTAGTATGCCCATCCGAGGGGACATTCAGTACTTC
CDR3 protein: CASSMPIRGDIQYF

clone size: NA
V gene: TRBV7-9
D gene: TRBD2
J gene: TRBJ2-1
CDR3 DNA: TGTGCCAGCAGCCCTATACTAGCGGGAGTTTTAAATGAGCAGTTCTTC
CDR3 protein: CASSPILAGVLNEQFF

clone size: NA
V gene: TRBV25-1
D gene: NA
J gene: TRBJ1-2
CDR3 DNA: TGTGCCAGCAGTGCGATGCAGGGTAACTATGGCTACACCTTC
CDR3 protein: CASSAMQGNYGYTF

clone size: NA
V gene: TRBV27
D gene: NA
J gene: TRBJ2-4
CDR3 DNA: TGTGCCAGCAGTTTGGTGAATAACCAAAACATTCAGTACTTC
CDR3 protein: CASSLVNNQNIQYF

clone size: NA
V gene: TRBV18
D gene: TRBD1
J gene: TRBJ1-4
CDR3 DNA: TGTGCCAGCTCACCACCGGGCTGTCGGGGACAGGCTGAAGAAAGACTGTTTTTT
CDR3 protein: CASSPPGCRGQAEERLFF

clone size: NA
V gene: TRBV28
D gene: NA
J gene: TRBJ2-7
CDR3 DNA: TGTGCCAGCAGATCATATGCCACCACCTACGAGCAGTACTTC
CDR3 protein: CASRSYATTYEQYF

clone size: NA
V gene: TRBV19
D gene: NA
J gene: TRBJ1-2
CDR3 DNA: TGTGCCAGTACGGCGGGTTTGTATGGCTACACCTTC
CDR3 protein: CASTAGLYGYTF

clone size: once
V gene: TRBV5-4
D gene: TRBD1
J gene: TRBJ1-1
CDR3 DNA: TGTGCCAGCAGCCTATACGGACAGGGTTTCGAGGAGGACACTGAAGCTTTCTTT
CDR3 protein: CASSLYGQGFEEDTEAFF

clone size: medium-sized
V gene: TRBV13
D gene: NA
J gene: TRBJ1-1
CDR3 DNA: TGTGCCAGCAGGACGGCAGGTGAAGCTTTCTTT
CDR3 protein: CASRTAGEAFF

clone size: few
V gene: TRBV4-3
D gene: NA
J gene: TRBJ2-7
CDR3 DNA: TGCGCCAGCAGCCAAGAGCCGGGTCCCTACGAGCAGTACTTC
CDR3 protein: CASSQEPGPYEQYF

clone size: NA
V gene: TRBV6-1
D gene: TRBD2
J gene: TRBJ2-5
CDR3 DNA: TGTGCCACCGAAACTAGCGGGGGGGCCTCGGAGACCCAGTACTTC
CDR3 protein: CATETSGGASETQYF

clone size: NA
V gene: TRBV4-1
D gene: NA
J gene: TRBJ2-7
CDR3 DNA: TGCGCCAGCAGCCAAGCCCTACAGGGCTCCTACGAGCAGTACTTC
CDR3 protein: CASSQALQGSYEQYF

clone size: NA
V gene: TRBV11-2
D gene: TRBD1
J gene: TRBJ2-7
CDR3 DNA: TGTGCCAGCAGCTTCGGGACAGGGAGCGACGAGCAGTACTTC
CDR3 protein: CASSFGTGSDEQYF

clone size: NA
V gene: TRBV19
D gene: TRBD1
J gene: TRBJ2-7
CDR3 DNA: TGTGCCAGTAGTATGACAGGGCGGTCCGGGGAGCAGTACTTC
CDR3 protein: CASSMTGRSGEQYF

clone size: NA
V gene: TRBV6-5
D gene: NA
J gene: TRBJ2-1
CDR3 DNA: TGTGCCAGCAGTTACTCGGGTATTTCCAGTGAGCAGTTCTTC
CDR3 protein: CASSYSGISSEQFF

clone size: NA
V gene: TRBV6-5
D gene: NA
J gene: TRBJ1-2
CDR3 DNA: TGTGCCAGCAGTTACTCGATACGGGTCTATGGCTACACCTTC
CDR3 protein: CASSYSIRVYGYTF

clone size: NA
V gene: TRBV13
D gene: NA
J gene: TRBJ2-1
CDR3 DNA: TGTGCCAGCAGCTTAGAGGACCCCAAGATTGAGCAGTTCTTC
CDR3 protein: CASSLEDPKIEQFF

clone size: NA
V gene: TRBV28
D gene: NA
J gene: TRBJ1-5
CDR3 DNA: TGTGCCAGCAGTTTAAGGGGGTATAGCAATCAGCCCCAGCATTTT
CDR3 protein: CASSLRGYSNQPQHF

clone size: NA
V gene: TRBV15
D gene: TRBD2
J gene: TRBJ2-7
CDR3 DNA: TGTGCCACCAGCAGAGATCTTGGCGGGGGAATCTACGAGCAGTACTTC
CDR3 protein: CATSRDLGGGIYEQYF

clone size: once
V gene: TRBV19
D gene: NA
J gene: TRBJ2-2
CDR3 DNA: TGTGCCAGTAGTATCCCGGTGGCCTACGGGGAGCTGTTTTTT
CDR3 protein: CASSIPVAYGELFF

clone size: NA
V gene: TRBV11-2
D gene: NA
J gene: TRBJ2-1
CDR3 DNA: TGTGCCAGCAGCTTAGGGAGTTCCATTAAGCAGTTCTTC
CDR3 protein: CASSLGSSIKQFF

clone size: NA
V gene: TRBV5-6
D gene: NA
J gene: TRBJ1-5
CDR3 DNA: TGTGCCAGCAGCTTGCGGGGGGAGGGTCAGCCCCAGCATTTT
CDR3 protein: CASSLRGEGQPQHF

clone size: few
V gene: TRBV28
D gene: NA
J gene: TRBJ1-1
CDR3 DNA: TGTGCCAGCAGTTTGATGGCCTTGGGGACTGAAGCTTTCTTT
CDR3 protein: CASSLMALGTEAFF

clone size: NA
V gene: TRBV7-6
D gene: NA
J gene: TRBJ2-7
CDR3 DNA: TGTGCCAGCAGCCCTAGGGCGGGACAAGGATACGAGCAGTACTTC
CDR3 protein: CASSPRAGQGYEQYF

clone size: once
V gene: TRBV19
D gene: TRBD1
J gene: TRBJ1-5
CDR3 DNA: TGTGCCAGTAGTCAGGGGGCTTTTCAGCCCCAGCATTTT
CDR3 protein: CASSQGAFQPQHF

clone size: NA
V gene: TRBV4-3
D gene: NA
J gene: TRBJ1-2
CDR3 DNA: TGCGCCAGCAGCCAGCGACGAGACTATGGCTACACCTTC
CDR3 protein: CASSQRRDYGYTF

clone size: NA
V gene: TRBV27
D gene: TRBD1
J gene: TRBJ2-2
CDR3 DNA: TGTGCCAGCAGTCCGGACAGGACGGGCGGGGAGCTGTTTTTT
CDR3 protein: CASSPDRTGGELFF

clone size: NA
V gene: TRBV11-2
D gene: NA
J gene: TRBJ2-7
CDR3 DNA: TGTGCCAGCAGCTTAGGAGGGAGCTCCTACGAGCAGTACTTC
CDR3 protein: CASSLGGSSYEQYF

clone size: NA
V gene: TRBV6-4
D gene: NA
J gene: TRBJ2-3
CDR3 DNA: TGTGCCAGCAGTGAGGGAGACACAGATACGCAGTATTTT
CDR3 protein: CASSEGDTDTQYF